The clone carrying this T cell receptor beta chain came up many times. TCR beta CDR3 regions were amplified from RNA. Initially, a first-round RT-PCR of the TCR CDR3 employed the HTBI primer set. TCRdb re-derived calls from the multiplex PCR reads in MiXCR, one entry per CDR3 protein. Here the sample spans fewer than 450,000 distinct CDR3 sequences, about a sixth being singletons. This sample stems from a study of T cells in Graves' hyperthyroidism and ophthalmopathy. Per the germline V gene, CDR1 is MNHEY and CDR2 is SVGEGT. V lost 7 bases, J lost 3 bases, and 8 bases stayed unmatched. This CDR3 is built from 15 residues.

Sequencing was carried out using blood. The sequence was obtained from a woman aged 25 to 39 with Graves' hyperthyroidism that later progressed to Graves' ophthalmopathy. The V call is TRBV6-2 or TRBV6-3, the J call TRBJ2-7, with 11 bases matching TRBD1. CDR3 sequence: CASTDTGTGGYEQYF. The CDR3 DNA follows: TGTGCCAGCACCGACACCGGGACAGGGGGCTACGAGCAGTACTTC.